This TCR beta chain is drawn from a study of metastatic and nonmetastatic thyroid tumors. Prior to thyroid surgery, none of the patients had received any treatment. Comment on this clone: A clone one base away is much larger, so this may be a read error.

The CDR3 has 15 amino acids. The germline CDR1 and CDR2 sequences are DFQATT and SNEGSKA (reference sequence). V was clipped by 2 bases and J by 9 bases, with 20 bases between them. From the PCR reads, TCRdb re-called clones with MiXCR. The sample comprises roughly 38,000 clones, around 20% of which are singletons, and 15% to 20% rests with the top ten. This clonotype was obtained from a female donor with papillary thyroid cancer or a benign thyroid nodule (not recorded which). Some clones in this sample may be carry-over from other donors' samples. This sequence joins TRBV20-1 and TRBJ2-4; D perhaps matches TRBD2 (6 bases). Source material: blood. The CDR3 coding sequence is TGCAGTGCTAGACATACATGGACCCCGCGGGGCATTCAGTACTTC. Protein sequence: CSARHTWTPRGIQYF.